These 31 T cell receptor beta chains were all obtained from the same sample, sequenced in a study of shared clonotypes between healthy human individuals. The table came from immunoSEQ multiplex PCR; TCRdb's copy has only in-frame clones and leaves some out. The data hold about 1.1 million clones, with 60% to 80% observed a single time. The sample comprised memory CD4+ T cells from PBMCs. The subset was: CD45RA-negative fraction. The receptor source for this set is a man younger than 35 in good health. Some clones in this sample may be carry-over from other donors' samples.

This chain connects TRBV10-2 to TRBJ2-7; D is possibly TRBD2 (5 bases). The CDR3 is made up of 14 amino acids. V shed 3 bases and J shed 4 bases, with 13 bases lying between them. In germline, CDR1 is WSHSY, CDR2 SAAADI. CDR3 protein: CASSEGGRSYEQYF. The CDR3 nucleotides are TGCGCCAGCAGTGAAGGTGGGAGAAGTTACGAGCAGTACTTC.

V usage is TRBV6-6 and J usage is TRBJ1-1; maybe TRBD1 (6 bases). Trimming cost V 6 bases and J 4 bases, with 12 bases left between them. Germline values: CDR1 MNHNY, CDR2 SVGAGI (reference sequence). This CDR3 is 13 amino acids long. For the CDR3, the DNA is TGTGCCAGCAGGCCGGACAGATTCACTGAAGCTTTCTTT. The encoded protein is CASRPDRFTEAFF.

This clone has just a few counts. The chain combines TRBV7-8 with TRBJ1-2; D remains ambiguous. The length of the CDR3 is 13 residues. Trimming left V 2 bases short and J 4 bases short, with 8 bases between. The germline V gene has CDR1 SGHVS and CDR2 FQNEAQ. The CDR3 here is CASSLFLLYGYTF. CDR3 DNA: TGTGCCAGCAGCTTATTTTTACTCTATGGCTACACCTTC.

The V and J genes are TRBV4-1 and TRBJ1-5; D not certain. CDR3 length: 17 residues. V lost 2 bases to trimming and J lost 5 bases, with 19 bases between them. Per the germline V gene, CDR1 is MGHRA and CDR2 is YSYEKL. The CDR3, as DNA: TGCGCCAGCAGCCAACCCCTAAGAGGGCTAAAGGATCAGCCCCAGCATTTT. Translation gives CASSQPLRGLKDQPQHF.

The chain joins TRBV7-3 to TRBJ2-1; D gene unclear. Germline CDR1 and CDR2: SGHTA and FQGTGA. V was trimmed by 5 bases and J by 8 bases, leaving 16 bases between them. The CDR3 consists of 14 residues. CDR3 loop: CASSRVSRRDEQFF. CDR3 in DNA: TGTGCCAGCAGCCGGGTATCTCGTCGGGATGAGCAGTTCTTC.

This chain uses TRBV6-1 with TRBJ1-2, with 7 bases matching TRBD1. Germline lookup yields CDR1 MNHNS and CDR2 SASEGT. The CDR3 loop spans 14 amino acids. V dropped 6 bases and J dropped 1; count of bases not matched to a gene: 5. In DNA form, the CDR3 reads TGTGCCAGCAGCAACAGGGGTGGTAACTATGGCTACACCTTC. It codes for CASSNRGGNYGYTF.

Concerning this clone: A read error may explain this, as a much larger clone is one base away. Written as DNA, the CDR3 is TGTGCCAGCAGCTTAGGGACAGAAGAGACCCAGTACTTC. It codes for CASSLGTEETQYF. This chain joins TRBV7-8 and TRBJ2-5; tentatively, D is TRBD1 (6 bases). The CDR3 is 13 amino acids. The V gene lost 1 base and the J gene lost 3 bases, with 6 bases spanning the gap. Looked up from germline, CDR1 is SGHVS and CDR2 is FQNEAQ.

Concerning this clone: This could be a read error, since a much larger clone is one nucleotide away. The same CDR3 can be traced to other DNA sequences in this sample. Here the CDR3 reads CASSLGGREQYF. The CDR3 region has the DNA TGTGCCAGCAGCTTGGGGGGGCGAGAACAGTACTTC. The V call is TRBV11-3, the J call TRBJ2-7, with TRBD2 as a possible D gene (7 bases). V gave up 3 bases and J gave up 10 bases, with 13 bases separating them. Germline assignment: CDR1 SGHNT and CDR2 YENEEA. The CDR3 has 12 amino acids.

The chain links TRBV7-3 to TRBJ2-2; the D gene is possibly TRBD2 (5 bases). Per the germline V gene, CDR1 is SGHTA and CDR2 is FQGTGA. The CDR3 covers 14 residues. The V end was cut by 6 bases, the J end by 4 bases, with 12 bases between. The DNA of the CDR3 is TGTGCCAGCAGACGGGGAGCGCTCACCGGGGAGCTGTTTTTT. Translation: CASRRGALTGELFF.

Turning to this clone: At one boundary the junction diverges from the germline segment, which might be a read error. The same CDR3 is also encoded by other DNA sequences in this sample. This rearrangement joins TRBV30 to TRBJ1-1; D ambiguous. The CDR3 covers 13 residues. CDR1 is GTSNPN, CDR2 SVGIG, per germline (reference sequence). The CDR3 here is CAIKPGFNTEAFF. The DNA of the CDR3 is TGCGCCATTAAGCCGGGGTTTAACACTGAAGCTTTCTTT. Full variable domain (remainder filled in from reference TRBV30 and TRBJ1-1): SQTIHQWPATLVQPVGSPLSLECTVEGTSNPNLYWYRQAAGRGLQLLFYSVGIGQISSEVPQNLSASRPQDRQFILSSKKLLLSDSGFYLCAIKPGFNTEAFFGQGTRLTVV.

This chain links TRBV7-6 with TRBJ2-3, with a tentative D call TRBD2 (7 bases). V lost 5 bases and J lost 8, with 23 bases in between. CDR1 SGHVS and CDR2 FNYEAQ come from the germline V gene. The CDR3 runs to 16 residues. The CDR3 region is CASSPAPQGGGVTQYF. CDR3 sequence (DNA): TGTGCCAGCAGCCCCGCCCCCCAGGGAGGGGGTGTTACGCAGTATTTT. Supplemented by reference TRBV7-6 and TRBJ2-3, the full variable domain reads GAGVSQSPRYKVTKRGQDVALRCDPISGHVSLYWYRQALGQGPEFLTYFNYEAQQDKSGLPNDRFSAERPEGSISTLTIQRTEQRDSAMYRCASSPAPQGGGVTQYFGPGTRLTVL.

The rearrangement joins TRBV28 to TRBJ2-2, with TRBD1 identical over 8 bases. Per germline, CDR1 MDHEN and CDR2 SYDVKM. Trimming cost V 1 base and J 1 base; bases outside gene matches: 5. The CDR3 is made up of 17 amino acids. The CDR3 DNA is TGTGCCAGCAGTTTATACACAGGGGGTATGAACACCGGGGAGCTGTTTTTT. As protein: CASSLYTGGMNTGELFF.

This chain connects TRBV7-7 to TRBJ2-5; D is perhaps TRBD2 (5 bases). This CDR3 contains 14 residues. Germline V gene lookup returns CDR1 SSHAT and CDR2 FNYEAQ (reference sequence). V was pared by 3 bases and J by 0 bases, with 8 bases between. In DNA, the CDR3 is TGTGCCAGCAGCTTCGGAGCGGACCAAGAGACCCAGTACTTC. This codes for CASSFGADQETQYF.

The rearrangement uses TRBV12-5 and TRBJ1-2; maybe TRBD1 (5 bases). The CDR3 consists of 12 residues. The V end was cut by 4 bases, the J end by 2 bases, with 5 bases between. CDR1 and CDR2 from the germline V gene are LGHNT and FRNRAP. The CDR3 loop is CASGSGNYGYTF. The CDR3 DNA sequence: TGTGCTAGTGGTTCAGGGAACTATGGCTACACCTTC. The whole variable domain, filled in from reference TRBV12-5 and TRBJ1-2, reads DARVTQTPRHKVTEMGQEVTMRCQPILGHNTVFWYRQTMMQGLELLAYFRNRAPLDDSGMPKDRFSAEMPDATLATLKIQPSEPRDSAVYFCASGSGNYGYTFGSGTRLTVV.

The chain is built from TRBV6-1 and TRBJ1-1; D gene uncertain. This CDR3 is 13 amino acids long. The V and J ends lost 6 bases and 7 bases respectively, with 15 bases between them. Germline V CDR1 and CDR2: MNHNS, SASEGT. The DNA of the CDR3 is TGTGCCAGCAGCCGGACGGAGGCCGTTGAAGCTTTCTTT. Translation gives CASSRTEAVEAFF.

The V gene is TRBV7-9, the J gene TRBJ1-2; D ambiguous. Germline values: CDR1 SEHNR, CDR2 FQNEAQ (reference sequence). CDR3 size: 13 residues. The V end lost 5 bases, the J end lost 5 bases, and 12 bases lay between the germline ends. The CDR3 nucleotides read TGTGCCAGCAGCCCAAGGTCGGGTTATGGCTACACCTTC. This gives the protein CASSPRSGYGYTF.

V and J are TRBV7-2 and TRBJ2-1; D perhaps matches TRBD2 (5 bases). Trimming pared 5 bases from V and 4 bases from J, leaving 15 bases between. In germline, CDR1 is SGHTA, CDR2 FQGNSA. The CDR3 is 15 residues long. CDR3 residues: CASSPQVGGYNEQFF. CDR3 coding DNA: TGTGCCAGCAGCCCTCAAGTGGGCGGGTACAATGAGCAGTTCTTC.

This clone came up once. The gene calls are TRBV30 and TRBJ2-7; 11 nucleotides align to TRBD2. Germline lookup yields CDR1 GTSNPN and CDR2 SVGIG (reference sequence). Trimming took 5 bases from V and 5 from J; bases not matched to a gene: 8. This CDR3 region has 14 residues. The CDR3 region is CAWFLAGGRHEQYF. Written as DNA, the CDR3 is TGTGCCTGGTTCTTAGCGGGAGGGCGCCACGAGCAGTACTTC.

This chain uses TRBV11-2 with TRBJ2-1; TRBD1 or TRBD2 may be the D gene (5 bases each). The V end was cut by 6 bases, the J end by 8 bases, with 20 bases between. Germline CDR1 and CDR2: SGHAT and FQNNGV. This CDR3 is built from 15 residues. CDR3 bases: TGTGCCAGCAGTGACTCCGGGACCTTTACGGATGAGCAGTTCTTC. This translates into CASSDSGTFTDEQFF. Full variable domain (outside the CDR3, taken from reference TRBV11-2 and TRBJ2-1): EAGVAQSPRYKIIEKRQSVAFWCNPISGHATLYWYQQILGQGPKLLIQFQNNGVVDDSQLPKDRFSAERLKGVDSTLKIQPAKLEDSAVYLCASSDSGTFTDEQFFGPGTRLTVL.

In the case of this clone: The same CDR3 arises from other DNA sequences in this sample as well. The CDR3 region has the DNA TGTGCCACCAGCAGAGATCGGTCCAGGAACTATGGCTACACCTTC. Residues: CATSRDRSRNYGYTF. This chain links TRBV15 with TRBJ1-2; D remains unclear. Germline V gene data show CDR1 as LNHNV and CDR2 as YYDKDF (reference sequence). This CDR3 comprises 15 residues. V was clipped by 0 bases and J by 2 bases, with 10 bases between them.

In this sample, this clone turned up a few times. This chain connects TRBV28 to TRBJ2-3; weak D call: TRBD2 (5 bases). Looked up from germline, CDR1 is MDHEN and CDR2 is SYDVKM. V was trimmed by 7 bases and J by 2 bases, leaving 22 bases between them. The CDR3 contains 17 residues. The CDR3 is CASTGNGVPQATDTQYF. Written as DNA, the CDR3 is TGTGCCAGCACCGGGAACGGGGTGCCTCAAGCCACAGATACGCAGTATTTT.

This chain connects TRBV7-2 to TRBJ2-1, with 9 bases fitting TRBD2. Germline values: CDR1 SGHTA, CDR2 FQGNSA. The CDR3 runs to 14 residues. The V segment lost 1 base and the J segment 15 bases; nucleotides outside the gene matches: 10. This CDR3 is CASSLGGSGRDPFF. The CDR3 bases are TGTGCCAGCAGCTTAGGTGGTAGCGGGAGAGATCCGTTCTTC.

This clone was seen only a few times. The chain is built from TRBV5-6 and TRBJ2-7; TRBD2 aligns across 9 bases. Germline CDR1 is SGHDT and CDR2 is YYEEEE. CDR3 size: 16 residues. Trimming at V came to 3 bases and at J to 1 base, leaving 8 bases not matched to a gene. The CDR3 sequence: CASSSAGGWSSYEQYF. In DNA form, the CDR3 reads TGTGCCAGCAGCTCAGCGGGAGGATGGAGTTCCTACGAGCAGTACTTC.

V and J are TRBV5-5 and TRBJ2-7; no definite D call. The V gene lost 1 base and the J gene lost 2 bases, with 10 bases spanning the gap. Germline-derived CDR1 and CDR2 are SGHKS and YYEKEE (reference sequence). The CDR3 sequence is 14 residues long. The CDR3 region is CASSLHPETYEQYF. The CDR3 DNA sequence: TGTGCCAGCAGCTTGCACCCGGAAACCTACGAGCAGTACTTC.

The chain couples TRBV5-4 to TRBJ1-2, with D tentatively TRBD1 (6 bases). Germline V gene sequence: CDR1 SGHNT, CDR2 YYREEE (reference sequence). V lost 4 bases and J lost 4, with 11 bases in between. CDR3 length: 13 amino acids. CDR3 nucleotides: TGTGCCAGCAGCATGGACAGCATCTATGGCTACACCTTC. As protein: CASSMDSIYGYTF.

With respect to this clone: This may come from a read error, since a much larger clone is one base off. The J gene is TRBJ1-2, the V gene TRBV30; D is perhaps TRBD1 (5 bases). Germline V lookup: CDR1 GTSNPN, CDR2 SVGIG (reference sequence). The CDR3 length is 14 residues. V dropped 2 bases and J dropped 5 bases, with 15 bases sitting between them. CDR3 in amino acids: CAWSPKGNPYGYTF. In DNA form, the CDR3 reads TGTGCCTGGAGTCCCAAGGGGAACCCGTATGGCTACACCTTC.

A note on this clone: The sample carries other DNA sequences with the same CDR3. The CDR3 sequence is CASSFSGSSYNEQFF. The CDR3 nucleotides read TGTGCCAGCAGTTTTAGCGGGAGTAGTTACAATGAGCAGTTCTTC. The rearrangement uses TRBV6-6 and TRBJ2-1; 9 nucleotides agree with TRBD2. The CDR3 consists of 15 residues. The trim removed 4 bases at V and 4 bases at J, leaving 5 bases unmatched. Germline-derived CDR1 and CDR2 are MNHNY and SVGAGI (reference sequence).

The chain is built from TRBV15 and TRBJ2-1, with 10 positions matching TRBD2. V gave up 0 bases and J gave up 0 bases; unmatched junction bases: 8. The CDR3 contains 19 residues. Germline V gene data show CDR1 as LNHNV and CDR2 as YYDKDF (reference sequence). CDR3 residues: CATSRDVRTSGRSYNEQFF. The CDR3 DNA sequence: TGTGCCACCAGCAGAGATGTCAGGACTAGCGGACGCTCCTACAATGAGCAGTTCTTC.

The J gene is TRBJ2-7, the V gene TRBV5-1; D is possibly TRBD1 (6 bases). The CDR3 consists of 14 residues. Germline V lookup: CDR1 SGHRS, CDR2 YFSETQ. Trimming cost V 0 bases and J 3 bases, with 10 bases left between them. This CDR3 reads CASSLGTANYEQYF. The CDR3 DNA reads as TGCGCCAGCAGCTTGGGGACAGCAAACTACGAGCAGTACTTC.

V gene TRBV6-1 combines with J gene TRBJ2-2, with 9 bases identical to TRBD1. Germline loops: CDR1 MNHNS, CDR2 SASEGT. J was trimmed by 8 bases and V by 2 bases; bases with no gene match: 6. The CDR3 loop spans 15 amino acids. This CDR3 is CASSERDRVTGELFF. Here the CDR3 DNA reads TGTGCCAGCAGTGAACGGGACAGGGTGACGGGGGAGCTGTTTTTT.

A remark on this clone: Other DNA variants within this sample encode the same CDR3. The chain recombines TRBV6-5 with TRBJ1-5; 10 bases fit TRBD1. V trimming: 5 bases; J trimming: 5 bases; junction bases outside the gene matches: 3. CDR3 length: 14 residues. Germline V lookup: CDR1 MNHEY, CDR2 SVGAGI. The CDR3 region is CASSRDRGDQPQHF. In DNA, the CDR3 is TGTGCCAGCAGTCGGGACAGGGGTGATCAGCCCCAGCATTTT.